This is a list of T cell receptor beta chains from one sample in a study of blood T cells in healthy people across ages. TCRdb reprocessed the 5' RACE reads via MiXCR and lists one record per CDR3 protein. The sample includes just over 800,000 distinct CDR3 sequences, roughly 60% of them seen just once. Specimen: blood. All receptors derive from a man in his thirties or forties in good health. Both conserved end residues are part of each CDR3. D genes are given only for firm matches. Some rows have no size entry. The others give once, few or many, or a class for an expanded clone.

v_call: TRBV20-1
d_call: TRBD1
j_call: TRBJ1-2
clone_size: once
cdr3_nt: TGCAGTGCTAGGCAAGGGACAGGGGGCGCGGGTAACTATGGCTACACCTTC
cdr3_aa: CSARQGTGGAGNYGYTF

v_call: TRBV13
d_call: TRBD2
j_call: TRBJ2-5
clone_size: .
cdr3_nt: TGTGCCAGCAGCTCACTGGGGTTAGCGGGGATGGAGACCCAGTACTTC
cdr3_aa: CASSSLGLAGMETQYF

v_call: TRBV9
d_call: .
j_call: TRBJ2-7
clone_size: few
cdr3_nt: TGTGCCAGCAGCGTAGGATCGGGGGTTTCCTACGAGCAGTACTTC
cdr3_aa: CASSVGSGVSYEQYF

v_call: TRBV2
d_call: .
j_call: TRBJ2-1
clone_size: few
cdr3_nt: TGTGCCAGCAGCGGGACTTACAATGAGCAGTTCTTC
cdr3_aa: CASSGTYNEQFF

v_call: TRBV6-2/TRBV6-3
d_call: .
j_call: TRBJ2-3
clone_size: .
cdr3_nt: TGTGCCAGCAACAACGGCAACACAGATACGCAGTATTTT
cdr3_aa: CASNNGNTDTQYF

v_call: TRBV13
d_call: TRBD1
j_call: TRBJ1-2
clone_size: .
cdr3_nt: TGTGCCAGCAGCGCCCGCGACAGGGAGGGATTGGGCTACACCTTC
cdr3_aa: CASSARDREGLGYTF

v_call: TRBV9
d_call: .
j_call: TRBJ2-1
clone_size: .
cdr3_nt: TGTGCCAGCAGCGTAGAGGGGGGATTGGGTGAGCAGTTCTTC
cdr3_aa: CASSVEGGLGEQFF

v_call: TRBV2
d_call: TRBD1
j_call: TRBJ1-1
clone_size: .
cdr3_nt: TGTGCCAGCAGGAGCGGGACAGCCTACACTGAAGCTTTCTTT
cdr3_aa: CASRSGTAYTEAFF

v_call: TRBV20-1
d_call: .
j_call: TRBJ2-1
clone_size: few
cdr3_nt: TGCAGTGCTAGAGTCAGGACGGGGATCAATGAGCAGTTCTTC
cdr3_aa: CSARVRTGINEQFF

v_call: TRBV4-3
d_call: .
j_call: TRBJ2-7
clone_size: few
cdr3_nt: TGCGCCAGCAGCCAAACCAGGGTGAGGGGCTACGAGCAGTACTTC
cdr3_aa: CASSQTRVRGYEQYF

v_call: TRBV4-1
d_call: TRBD2
j_call: TRBJ2-1
clone_size: .
cdr3_nt: TGCGCCAGCAGCCAAGAGCGGCGGGAGCTCAATGAGCAGTTTTTC
cdr3_aa: CASSQERRELNEQFF

v_call: TRBV4-1
d_call: .
j_call: TRBJ1-1
clone_size: .
cdr3_nt: TGCGCTAGCAGCCAGGTTTTTCTGGGGGACACTGAAGCTTTCTTT
cdr3_aa: CASSQVFLGDTEAFF

v_call: TRBV7-2
d_call: .
j_call: TRBJ2-6
clone_size: many
cdr3_nt: TGTGCCAGCAGCTTGACTGCCTCTGGGGCCAACGTCCTGACTTTC
cdr3_aa: CASSLTASGANVLTF